The clone carrying this T cell receptor beta chain was seen ten or more times. From the 5' RACE reads, TCRdb called clonotypes with MiXCR, one entry per CDR3 protein. The data hold some 100,000 distinct CDR3 sequences, with roughly 12% observed a single time. The entry originates in a study of spatial heterogeneity in lung cancer. Documented time point: sample taken at primary tumor resection. Sequencing covered unsorted whole RNA taken from tumor, nontumor lung or frozen PBMC. The CDR3 loop spans 14 amino acids. Trimming left V 6 bases short and J 4 bases short, with 13 bases between. The germline CDR1 and CDR2 sequences are SGHAT and FQNNGV.

This chain uses TRBV11-2 with TRBJ2-1, with D perhaps TRBD1 or TRBD2 (5 bases each). Sequences were derived from PBMCs, sampled at surgery. This sequence was found in a male donor with early-stage non-small cell lung cancer. The CDR3 bases are TGTGCCAGCAGTCACCGGGGCCAATACAATGAGCAGTTCTTC. It yields the protein CASSHRGQYNEQFF. Looking up the rest from reference TRBV11-2 and TRBJ2-1 gives the full variable domain: EAGVAQSPRYKIIEKRQSVAFWCNPISGHATLYWYQQILGQGPKLLIQFQNNGVVDDSQLPKDRFSAERLKGVDSTLKIQPAKLEDSAVYLCASSHRGQYNEQFFGPGTRLTVL.